Following are 5 T cell receptor beta chains from one sample sequenced in a study of cytomegalovirus exposure and HLA in healthy donors. The study ran its PCR with 60 Vbeta and 13 Jbeta primers. Sequenced by immunoSEQ multiplex PCR; TCRdb stores in-frame clones only, minus some. The data show around 160,000 clones, around 76% seen once. What was sequenced was PBMCs. These receptors were collected from a middle-aged woman in good health and CMV-seronegative.

The sample holds one count of this clone. This sequence joins TRBV19 and TRBJ1-2; 8 nucleotides agree with TRBD1. The CDR3 has 16 amino acids. J was trimmed by 4 bases and V by 3 bases; bases with no gene match: 10. Germline values: CDR1 LNHDA, CDR2 SQIVND (reference sequence). In DNA form, the CDR3 reads TGTGCCAGTAGTATTCCACAGGGGGTGTTCCCCTATGGCTACACCTTC. Amino acids: CASSIPQGVFPYGYTF.

The rearrangement uses TRBV4-1 and TRBJ2-7; maybe TRBD1 (6 bases). Looked up from germline, CDR1 is MGHRA and CDR2 is YSYEKL. The CDR3 extends over 14 amino acids. The V end was cut by 4 bases, the J end by 4 bases, with 14 bases between. This CDR3 reads CASSPGRGGYEQYF. CDR3 coding DNA: TGCGCCAGCAGCCCCGGTCGAGGGGGTTACGAGCAGTACTTC.

This chain uses TRBV11-2 with TRBJ1-1, with no clear D. Germline values: CDR1 SGHAT, CDR2 FQNNGV. The CDR3 totals 15 residues. V was clipped by 5 bases and J by 1 base, with 14 bases between them. The CDR3, as DNA: TGTGCCAGCAGCCTCCGTAGAACAGCGAACACTGAAGCTTTCTTT. It translates to CASSLRRTANTEAFF.

Only a few counts were recorded for this clone. The rearrangement uses TRBV10-3 and TRBJ2-1, with 9 positions matching TRBD2. The CDR3 runs 12 residues. After removal of 9 bases from V and 5 bases from J, the junction contained 2 bases not matched to a gene. Germline CDR1 reads ENHRY; CDR2 reads SYGVKD. CDR3 DNA: TGTGCCATAAGCGGGAGGCACAATGAGCAGTTCTTC. Amino acids: CAISGRHNEQFF.

The DNA for the CDR3 is TGTGCCAGTAGTATAGAGGCGGGAGGGCCCTATGAGCAGTTCTTC. Translating gives CASSIEAGGPYEQFF. This chain uses TRBV19 with TRBJ2-1; TRBD2 aligns across 9 bases. Trimming took 0 bases from V and 8 from J; bases not matched to a gene: 5. The germline V gene has CDR1 LNHDA and CDR2 SQIVND (reference sequence). The CDR3 has 15 amino acids.